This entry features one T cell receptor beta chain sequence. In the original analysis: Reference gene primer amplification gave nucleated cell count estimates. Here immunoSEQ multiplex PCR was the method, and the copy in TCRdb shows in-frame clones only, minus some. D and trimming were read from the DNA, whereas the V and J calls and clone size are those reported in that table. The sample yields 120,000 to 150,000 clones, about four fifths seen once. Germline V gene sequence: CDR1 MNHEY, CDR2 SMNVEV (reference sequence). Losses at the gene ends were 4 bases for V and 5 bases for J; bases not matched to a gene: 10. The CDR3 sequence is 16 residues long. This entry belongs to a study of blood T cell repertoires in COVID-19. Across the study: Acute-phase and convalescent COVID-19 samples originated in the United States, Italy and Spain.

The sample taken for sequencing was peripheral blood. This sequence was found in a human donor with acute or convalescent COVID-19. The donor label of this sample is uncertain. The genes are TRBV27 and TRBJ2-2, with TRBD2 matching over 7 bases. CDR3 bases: TGTGCCAGCAGTTATTTGGCGGGGGTAAGGACCGGGGAGCTGTTTTTT. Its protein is CASSYLAGVRTGELFF.